This T cell receptor (beta chain) was recorded in a study of blood T cell repertoires in COVID-19. Study information: Samples of COVID-19 (acute and convalescent) were obtained from the United States, Italy and Spain. In each case, the material was cDNA or gDNA derived from T cells, B-cell-depleted T cells, or PBMCs.

Authors' methods: Using reference gene primer amplification, nucleated cell counts were estimated. Here immunoSEQ multiplex PCR was the method, and the copy in TCRdb shows in-frame clones only, minus some. V, J and clone size are taken as reported in that table, and D and trimming were inferred from the DNA itself. The sample consists of about 400,000 clones, more than 85% of them appearing once. What was sequenced was peripheral blood. The sequence derives from a human donor in a cohort sampled during active COVID-19.

The CDR3 bases are TGCGCCAGCCCTATAGCGAGGCGGCAGTTCTTC. Translating gives CASPIARRQFF. The J gene is TRBJ2-1, the V gene TRBV10-1; possibly TRBD2 for D (5 bases). Germline V gene lookup returns CDR1 WNHNN and CDR2 SYGVQD (reference sequence). V shed 8 bases and J shed 12 bases, with 14 bases lying between them. The CDR3 covers 11 residues.